Presented here are 7 T cell receptor beta chains from one specimen sequenced in a study of shared clonotypes between healthy human individuals. Clones were sequenced by immunoSEQ multiplex PCR, and TCRdb holds only the in-frame ones, with some missing. Seen here are some 2.3 million clones, approximately 95% observed once, and the top ten hold 0.39%. The sample was naive CD4+ T cells from PBMCs. The subset here: CD45RA+ positively selected. Receptors originate from a man aged 18 to 35 in good health. Some clones in this sample may be carry-over from other donors' samples.

The chain couples TRBV19 to TRBJ1-4, with D unresolved. The ends were cut back, 7 bases at V and 8 bases at J, with 20 bases in the middle. Per the germline V gene, CDR1 is LNHDA and CDR2 is SQIVND (reference sequence). The CDR3 runs 15 residues. Written as DNA, the CDR3 is TGTGCCAGTACTAGTCTGGACCCCGGAGGGGAAAAACTGTTTTTT. As protein: CASTSLDPGGEKLFF. Looking up the rest from reference TRBV19 and TRBJ1-4 gives the full variable domain: DGGITQSPKYLFRKEGQNVTLSCEQNLNHDAMYWYRQDPGQGLRLIYYSQIVNDFQKGDIAEGYSVSREKKESFPLTVTSAQKNPTAFYLCASTSLDPGGEKLFFGSGTQLSVL.

This sequence joins TRBV6-5 and TRBJ2-7, with a tentative D call TRBD1 (5 bases). V lost 4 bases and J lost 2, with 12 bases in between. CDR1 is MNHEY, CDR2 SVGAGI, per germline. The CDR3 has 14 residues. CDR3 protein: CASSLQDGPYEQYF. The CDR3 bases are TGTGCCAGCAGTTTACAGGATGGCCCCTACGAGCAGTACTTC.

The chain is built from TRBV7-6 and TRBJ2-2, with D unresolved. The V end was cut by 1 base, the J end by 6 bases, with 12 bases between. Looked up from germline, CDR1 is SGHVS and CDR2 is FNYEAQ. This CDR3 region has 15 residues. The CDR3 is CASSLDPLGAGELFF. CDR3 DNA sequence: TGTGCCAGCAGCTTAGACCCTCTAGGTGCCGGGGAGCTGTTTTTT. The whole variable domain, remainder taken from reference TRBV7-6 and TRBJ2-2, is GAGVSQSPRYKVTKRGQDVALRCDPISGHVSLYWYRQALGQGPEFLTYFNYEAQQDKSGLPNDRFSAERPEGSISTLTIQRTEQRDSAMYRCASSLDPLGAGELFFGEGSRLTVL.

CDR3 DNA sequence: TGTGCCAGCAGTGAGGGCGGGAAAGGCGCCGGGGAGCTGTTTTTT. This sequence encodes CASSEGGKGAGELFF. The V gene is TRBV2, the J gene TRBJ2-2, with a tentative D call TRBD2 (6 bases). Per germline, CDR1 SNHLY and CDR2 FYNNEI. Trimming left V 3 bases short and J 6 bases short, with 14 bases between. The CDR3 runs 15 residues.

Of note for this clone: Other nucleotide sequences from this sample produce the same CDR3. The chain couples TRBV5-1 to TRBJ2-5, with TRBD1 identical over 7 bases. CDR1 and CDR2 (germline): SGHRS, YFSETQ. The CDR3 has 13 amino acids. The ends lost 4 bases at V and 5 bases at J; junction bases unmatched: 5. CDR3 DNA: TGCGCCAGCAGCCTACAGGGGCGCGAGACCCAGTACTTC. Protein sequence: CASSLQGRETQYF.

In this sample, this clone turned up a few times. Here the CDR3 DNA reads TGTGCCAGTAGTTCCGACTTTGCGGCTGGAAACACCATATATTTT. Amino acids: CASSSDFAAGNTIYF. The gene calls are TRBV19 and TRBJ1-3, with D uncertain. V was trimmed by 5 bases and J by 2 bases, leaving 13 bases between them. Looked up from germline, CDR1 is LNHDA and CDR2 is SQIVND (reference sequence). The CDR3 runs to 15 residues.

J is TRBJ1-5 and V is TRBV15; D may be TRBD1 (6 bases). The germline V and J ends were trimmed by 1 base and 1 base, with 17 bases remaining between them. CDR1 and CDR2 (germline): LNHNV, YYDKDF (reference sequence). This CDR3 has 18 amino acids. CDR3 protein: CATSRAGQQGGSNQPQHF. Here the CDR3 DNA reads TGTGCCACCAGCAGAGCAGGGCAACAGGGTGGAAGCAATCAGCCCCAGCATTTT.